These 24 T cell receptor beta chains were sequenced from one sample in a study of chemoradiotherapy in HPV16-positive cancers. Assay: immunoSEQ multiplex PCR; the TCRdb copy retains only in-frame clones and omits some. This table has tens of thousands of clones, around four fifths appearing once. Here the sequenced sample was blood, taken from a patient who underwent chemoradiotherapy. The origin of the receptors is a human donor with HPV-associated anogenital cancer.

The chain couples TRBV2 to TRBJ1-2, with a possible D match to TRBD1 (5 bases). V was pared by 10 bases and J by 6 bases, with 9 bases between. The CDR3 runs 10 residues. CDR1 and CDR2 (germline): SNHLY, FYNNEI. CDR3 DNA sequence: TGTGCCACGCCGACAGATGGCTACACCTTC. It translates to CATPTDGYTF.

J is TRBJ2-3 and V is TRBV10-3; tentatively, D is TRBD1 (5 bases). The CDR3 has 16 residues. V lost 4 bases and J lost 4, with 18 bases in between. Germline V gene lookup returns CDR1 ENHRY and CDR2 SYGVKD. The chain's CDR3 is CAISVDKDQLSDTQYF. CDR3 DNA: TGTGCCATCAGTGTGGACAAGGACCAGCTCTCAGATACGCAGTATTTT.

Only a few counts were recorded for this clone. In DNA, the CDR3 is TGTGCCATCAGTGAGGACAGGGGATATGGCTACACCTTC. This translates into CAISEDRGYGYTF. V gene TRBV10-3 combines with J gene TRBJ1-2; 8 bases map to TRBD1. Germline-derived CDR1 and CDR2 are ENHRY and SYGVKD. This CDR3 has 13 residues. V trimming: 2 bases; J trimming: 5 bases; junction bases outside the gene matches: 1.

This rearrangement joins TRBV19 to TRBJ2-7; 7 bases fit TRBD2. The V gene end was trimmed by 5 bases and the J gene end by 6 bases; junction bases not matched to a gene: 7. CDR3 length equals 13 residues. Germline CDR1 and CDR2: LNHDA and SQIVND (reference sequence). Written as DNA, the CDR3 is TGTGCCAGTAGTCCGGGACTACCTGGCGAGCAGTACTTC. Protein sequence: CASSPGLPGEQYF.

The CDR3 coding sequence is TGTGCCAGCAGTTCCCCGGGGAGAACGTCCTACGAGCAGTACTTC. Its translation: CASSSPGRTSYEQYF. V gene TRBV6-5 combines with J gene TRBJ2-7; perhaps TRBD2 as D (5 bases). V gave up 4 bases and J gave up 1 base, with 14 bases separating them. Germline CDR1 MNHEY, CDR2 SVGAGI. This CDR3 region has 15 residues.

This clone was seen more than once but under ten times. The J gene is TRBJ1-1, the V gene TRBV28, with 8 bases fitting TRBD1. The CDR3 runs 14 residues. Germline V gene lookup returns CDR1 MDHEN and CDR2 SYDVKM. J lost 0 bases, V lost 8 bases, and 5 bases had no gene match. The CDR3 loop reads CASVTGAMNTEAFF. As DNA, the CDR3 is TGTGCCAGCGTGACAGGGGCAATGAACACTGAAGCTTTCTTT.

This sequence joins TRBV2 and TRBJ1-2; D remains ambiguous. The CDR3 is 13 amino acids. CDR1 and CDR2 (germline): SNHLY, FYNNEI. V lost 8 bases, J lost 1 base, and 11 bases lay in between. CDR3 coding DNA: TGTGCCAGCCTTGATGATTATAACTATGGCTACACCTTC. Encoded protein: CASLDDYNYGYTF.

This clone was found a few times. The chain has TRBV18 and TRBJ2-6; 8 nucleotides match TRBD1. This CDR3 has 17 residues. The germline V gene encodes CDR1 KGHSH and CDR2 LQKENI. The trim removed 4 bases at V and 0 bases at J, leaving 5 bases unmatched. The CDR3 sequence: CASSRTGGGSGANVLTF. The CDR3, as DNA: TGTGCCAGCTCACGAACAGGGGGTGGCTCTGGGGCCAACGTCCTGACTTTC. Drawing the rest from reference TRBV18 and TRBJ2-6, the complete variable domain is NAGVMQNPRHLVRRRGQEARLRCSPMKGHSHVYWYRQLPEEGLKFMVYLQKENIIDESGMPKERFSAEFPKEGPSILRIQQVVRGDSAAYFCASSRTGGGSGANVLTFGAGSRLTVL.

This rearrangement joins TRBV15 to TRBJ1-2, with TRBD1 matching 11 bases. CDR3 length: 17 residues. CDR1 and CDR2 (germline): LNHNV, YYDKDF (reference sequence). The trim removed 3 bases at V and 3 bases at J, leaving 9 bases unmatched. The CDR3 is CATSRNIPGQGDYGYTF. In nucleotides, the CDR3 is TGTGCCACCAGCAGGAATATACCGGGACAGGGGGACTATGGCTACACCTTC.

The chain uses TRBV10-2 and TRBJ2-7; D perhaps matches TRBD1 (6 bases). The length of the CDR3 is 12 residues. The germline gives CDR1 WSHSY, CDR2 SAAADI. V lost 8 bases and J 4 bases, leaving 12 bases between the germline ends. This CDR3 is CASGSQGYEQYF. The CDR3 nucleotides read TGCGCCAGCGGATCTCAGGGGTACGAGCAGTACTTC.

The chain recombines TRBV5-1 with TRBJ2-3, with a tentative D call TRBD1 (6 bases). Germline CDR1 and CDR2: SGHRS and YFSETQ. CDR3 length equals 15 residues. With 0 bases removed from V and 0 bases from J, the gap between germline ends came to 8 bases. Here the CDR3 reads CASSLDRASTDTQYF. CDR3 sequence (DNA): TGCGCCAGCAGCTTGGACAGGGCTAGCACAGATACGCAGTATTTT.

This sequence joins TRBV7-9 and TRBJ2-3; 10 bases align to TRBD2. In germline, CDR1 is SEHNR, CDR2 FQNEAQ (reference sequence). The CDR3 is 17 amino acids. V lost 1 base and J lost 3; bases outside the gene matches: 7. CDR3 in amino acids: CASSLGGAGGRTDTQYF. In DNA, the CDR3 is TGTGCCAGCAGCTTAGGGGGAGCGGGGGGGAGGACAGATACGCAGTATTTT.

The chain carries TRBV7-8 and TRBJ1-1; tentative D call: TRBD1 (5 bases). Per germline, CDR1 SGHVS and CDR2 FQNEAQ. The CDR3 spans 15 residues. V was pared by 1 base and J by 1 base, with 10 bases between. CDR3 sequence: CASSLVGEWNTEAFF. In nucleotides, the CDR3 is TGTGCCAGCAGCTTAGTAGGGGAATGGAACACTGAAGCTTTCTTT.

J is TRBJ1-2 and V is TRBV27; TRBD1 agrees at 12 bases. The CDR3 sequence is 17 residues long. V shed 4 bases and J 8 bases; nucleotides not matched to a gene: 14. The germline CDR1 and CDR2 sequences are MNHEY and SMNVEV (reference sequence). This chain's CDR3 is CASSSRPGTGGNNGYTF. The CDR3 DNA reads TGTGCCAGCAGTTCCCGACCCGGGACAGGGGGCAATAACGGCTACACCTTC.

The chain is built from TRBV6-1 and TRBJ2-3; perhaps TRBD1 as D (5 bases). The V gene lost 7 bases and the J gene lost 5 bases, with 16 bases spanning the gap. Germline CDR1 reads MNHNS; CDR2 reads SASEGT. The length of the CDR3 is 14 residues. The CDR3 loop reads CASTLGVGGDTQYF. CDR3 DNA: TGTGCCAGCACCCTAGGGGTGGGCGGAGATACGCAGTATTTT.

The chain uses TRBV11-2 and TRBJ2-5; the D call may be TRBD1 or TRBD2 (5 bases each). The CDR3 totals 15 residues. Germline CDR1 reads SGHAT; CDR2 reads FQNNGV. V dropped 2 bases and J dropped 3 bases, with 13 bases sitting between them. CDR3 in DNA: TGTGCCAGCAGCTTACGGGGCTCTATGGAAGAGACCCAGTACTTC. Translation gives CASSLRGSMEETQYF.

This clone came up once. The genes are TRBV5-1 and TRBJ2-7; unclear D gene. CDR3 size: 14 residues. Germline V gene data show CDR1 as SGHRS and CDR2 as YFSETQ. Trimming took off 4 bases at V and 0 bases at J, with 11 bases between the two ends. CDR3 sequence reads: CASSADANSYEQYF. The CDR3 coding sequence is TGCGCCAGCAGCGCTGACGCAAACTCCTACGAGCAGTACTTC. The whole variable domain, filled in from reference TRBV5-1 and TRBJ2-7, reads KAGVTQTPRYLIKTRGQQVTLSCSPISGHRSVSWYQQTPGQGLQFLFEYFSETQRNKGNFPGRFSGRQFSNSRSEMNVSTLELGDSALYLCASSADANSYEQYFGPGTRLTVT.

In this sample, this clone turned up a few times. The rearrangement links TRBV19 to TRBJ2-1; D is perhaps TRBD1 or TRBD2 (5 bases each). The germline V gene encodes CDR1 LNHDA and CDR2 SQIVND (reference sequence). The CDR3 is 12 residues long. Deletions cut 9 bases from V and 4 bases from J, with 10 bases between. For the CDR3, the DNA is TGTGCCAGCTCTGAGGGGTACAATGAGCAGTTCTTC. Protein: CASSEGYNEQFF.

The V gene is TRBV6-1, the J gene TRBJ1-6; maybe TRBD1 (5 bases). In germline, CDR1 is MNHNS, CDR2 SASEGT. The CDR3 extends over 14 amino acids. V was shortened by 6 bases and J by 4 bases, with 10 bases between the two germline ends. The CDR3 coding sequence is TGTGCCAGCAGAGGGCAGGGTTATAATTCACCCCTCCACTTT. Translation gives CASRGQGYNSPLHF.

The chain recombines TRBV9 with TRBJ2-1; 11 positions agree with TRBD2. Germline lookup yields CDR1 SGDLS and CDR2 YYNGEE. The CDR3 is made up of 15 amino acids. Germline trimming cut 4 bases from V and 1 base from J; bases unmatched to any gene: 1. The CDR3 DNA is TGTGCCAGCAGCCCTAGCGGGGGGTCCTACAATGAGCAGTTCTTC. Translating gives CASSPSGGSYNEQFF.

This rearrangement joins TRBV6-1 to TRBJ1-1; maybe TRBD1 (5 bases). Germline lookup yields CDR1 MNHNS and CDR2 SASEGT. Trimming took off 2 bases at V and 5 bases at J, with 15 bases between the two ends. This CDR3 spans 15 amino acids. The DNA of the CDR3 is TGTGCCAGCAGTGAAATCGGGGGGGTGGGAACTGAAGCTTTCTTT. Amino acid sequence: CASSEIGGVGTEAFF.

The chain carries TRBV6-6 and TRBJ2-7, with TRBD1 matching over 7 bases. Germline V lookup: CDR1 MNHNY, CDR2 SVGAGI (reference sequence). The trim removed 8 bases at V and 0 bases at J, leaving 4 bases unmatched. This CDR3 is 13 amino acids long. The CDR3 DNA reads as TGTGCCAGCTTCGGGACAGTCTCCTACGAGCAGTACTTC. Protein product: CASFGTVSYEQYF.

The V and J genes are TRBV28 and TRBJ2-3; D is unresolved. CDR1 is MDHEN, CDR2 SYDVKM, per germline. The CDR3 is 14 amino acids. Trimming stripped 3 bases from V and 3 bases from J, with 10 bases between. CDR3 in DNA: TGTGCCAGCAGTTTCGGCCGGGCGACAGATACGCAGTATTTT. Translating gives CASSFGRATDTQYF.

This rearrangement joins TRBV18 to TRBJ2-1; 7 bases match TRBD2. This CDR3 comprises 15 residues. J gave up 9 bases and V 1 base, and 9 bases lay outside the gene matches. Germline V CDR1 and CDR2: KGHSH, LQKENI. Here the CDR3 reads CASSPRIGGMGEQFF. The CDR3, as DNA: TGTGCCAGCTCACCACGTATCGGGGGGATGGGTGAGCAGTTCTTC.